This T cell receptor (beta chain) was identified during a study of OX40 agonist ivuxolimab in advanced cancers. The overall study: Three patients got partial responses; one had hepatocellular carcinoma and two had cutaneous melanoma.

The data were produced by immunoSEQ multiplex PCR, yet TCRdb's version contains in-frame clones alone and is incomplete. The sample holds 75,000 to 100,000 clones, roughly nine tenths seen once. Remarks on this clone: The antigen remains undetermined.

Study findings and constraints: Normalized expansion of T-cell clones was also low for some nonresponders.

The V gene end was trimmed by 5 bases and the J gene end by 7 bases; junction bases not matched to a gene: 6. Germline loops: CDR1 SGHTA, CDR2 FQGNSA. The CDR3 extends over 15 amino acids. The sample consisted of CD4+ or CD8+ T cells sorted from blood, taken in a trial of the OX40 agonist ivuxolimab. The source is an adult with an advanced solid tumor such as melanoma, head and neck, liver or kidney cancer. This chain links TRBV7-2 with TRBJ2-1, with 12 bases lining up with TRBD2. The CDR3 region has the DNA TGTGCCAGCAGCGGCGGGACTAGCGGGCGGAATGAGCAGTTCTTC. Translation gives CASSGGTSGRNEQFF.